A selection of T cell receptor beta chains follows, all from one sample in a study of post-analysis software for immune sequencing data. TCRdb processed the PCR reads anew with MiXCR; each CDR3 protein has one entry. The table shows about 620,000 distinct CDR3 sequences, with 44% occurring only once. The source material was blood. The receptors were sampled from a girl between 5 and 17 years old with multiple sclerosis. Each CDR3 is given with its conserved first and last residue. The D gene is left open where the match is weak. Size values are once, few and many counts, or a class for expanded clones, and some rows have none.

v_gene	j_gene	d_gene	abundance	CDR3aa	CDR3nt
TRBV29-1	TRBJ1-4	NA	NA	CSVRGGGDEKLFF	TGCAGCGTTCGTGGCGGTGGAGATGAAAAACTGTTTTTT
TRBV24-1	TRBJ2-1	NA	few	CATSDSPDNEQFF	TGTGCCACCAGTGATAGTCCGGACAATGAGCAGTTCTTC
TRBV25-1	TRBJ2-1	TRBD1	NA	CASDPGQGTYNEQFF	TGTGCCAGCGACCCGGGACAGGGGACTTACAATGAGCAGTTCTTC
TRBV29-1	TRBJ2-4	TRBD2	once	CSVEVAGGRGNIQYF	TGCAGCGTTGAAGTAGCGGGAGGCCGAGGAAACATTCAGTACTTC
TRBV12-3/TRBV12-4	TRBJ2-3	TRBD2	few	CAAGVAGGSDTQYF	TGTGCCGCCGGAGTCGCGGGGGGCTCAGATACGCAGTATTTT
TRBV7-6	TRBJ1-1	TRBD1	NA	CASSSTSGTGIVNTKAFF	TGTGCCAGCAGCTCAACCAGTGGGACAGGAATCGTTAACACTAAAGCTTTCTTT
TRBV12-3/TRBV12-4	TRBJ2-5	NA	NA	CATGYSRETQYF	TGTGCCACTGGGTACAGCCGAGAGACCCAGTACTTC
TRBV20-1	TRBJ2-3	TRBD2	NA	CSAANSGGADTQYF	TGCAGTGCTGCCAATAGCGGGGGGGCAGATACGCAGTATTTT
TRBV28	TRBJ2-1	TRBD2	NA	CASSLWSGRGLREQFF	TGTGCCAGCAGTTTATGGAGCGGGAGAGGGCTTAGGGAGCAGTTCTTC
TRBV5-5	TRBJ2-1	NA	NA	CASSPVRAGSYNEQFF	TGTGCCAGCAGCCCCGTTCGAGCCGGCTCCTACAATGAGCAGTTCTTC
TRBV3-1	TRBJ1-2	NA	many	CASSQGTYGYTF	TGCGCCAGCAGCCAAGGGACCTATGGCTACACCTTC
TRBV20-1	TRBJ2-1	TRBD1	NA	CSAWGQGGYNEQFF	TGCAGTGCTTGGGGACAGGGGGGTTACAATGAGCAGTTCTTC
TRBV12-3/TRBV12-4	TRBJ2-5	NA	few	CASSTEETQYF	TGTGCCAGCAGTACAGAGGAGACCCAGTACTTC
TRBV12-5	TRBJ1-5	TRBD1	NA	CASGTGQGHNQPQHF	TGTGCTAGTGGGACAGGACAGGGGCACAATCAGCCCCAGCATTTT
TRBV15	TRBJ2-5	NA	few	CATSRGPDSGETQYF	TGTGCCACCAGCAGGGGACCGGACTCTGGGGAGACCCAGTACTTC
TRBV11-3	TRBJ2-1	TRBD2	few	CASSLTGGLNNEQFF	TGTGCCAGCAGCTTAACGGGGGGGCTCAACAATGAGCAGTTCTTC
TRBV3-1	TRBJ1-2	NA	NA	CASSQTQGGGYTF	TGTGCCAGCAGCCAGACACAGGGCGGCGGCTACACCTTC
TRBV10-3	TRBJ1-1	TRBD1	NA	CAISSGTGGVEAFF	TGTGCCATCAGTTCCGGGACAGGGGGCGTTGAAGCTTTCTTT
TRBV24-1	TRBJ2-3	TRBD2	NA	CATSDLTSGKTDTQYF	TGTGCCACCAGTGATTTGACTAGCGGGAAAACAGATACGCAGTATTTT
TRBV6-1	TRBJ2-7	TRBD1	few	CASSESEGANEQYF	TGTGCCAGCAGTGAATCCGAGGGGGCAAACGAGCAGTACTTC
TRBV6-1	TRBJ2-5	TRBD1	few	CASSTREGQAIGETQYF	TGTGCCAGCAGTACGAGAGAGGGACAGGCGATAGGAGAGACCCAGTACTTC
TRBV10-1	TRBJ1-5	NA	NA	CASSGGIGEPQHF	TGCGCCAGCAGTGGAGGCATCGGGGAGCCCCAGCATTTT
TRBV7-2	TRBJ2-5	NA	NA	CASSLGRQGPGTQYF	TGTGCCAGCAGCTTAGGGCGGCAGGGACCGGGGACCCAGTACTTC
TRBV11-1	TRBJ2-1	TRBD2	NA	CASSKTTSGNEQFF	TGTGCCAGCAGCAAGACGACTAGCGGTAATGAGCAGTTCTTC
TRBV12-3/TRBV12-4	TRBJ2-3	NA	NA	CASSLRASPDTQYF	TGTGCCAGCAGTTTACGGGCTAGTCCAGATACGCAGTATTTT
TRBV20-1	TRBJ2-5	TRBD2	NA	CSARDPRGGQETQYF	TGCAGTGCTAGAGATCCGCGGGGGGGACAAGAGACCCAGTACTTC
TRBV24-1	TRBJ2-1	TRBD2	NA	CATSDSTSGSSYEQFF	TGTGCCACCAGTGACTCGACTAGCGGGAGTAGTTATGAGCAGTTCTTC
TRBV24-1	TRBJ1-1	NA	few	CATSDVNTEAFF	TGTGCCACCAGTGACGTGAACACTGAAGCTTTCTTT
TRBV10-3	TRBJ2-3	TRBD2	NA	CAISDLAGKTDTQYF	TGTGCCATCAGTGACCTAGCGGGTAAAACAGATACGCAGTATTTT
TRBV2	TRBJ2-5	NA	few	CASSSLLQETQYF	TGTGCCAGCAGCTCCCTACTACAAGAGACCCAGTACTTC
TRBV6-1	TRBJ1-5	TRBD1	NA	CASSDRQGVQPQHF	TGTGCCAGCAGTGACCGACAGGGGGTTCAGCCCCAGCATTTT
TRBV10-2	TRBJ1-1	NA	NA	CASTPGRDTEAFF	TGCGCCAGCACTCCTGGGAGGGACACTGAAGCTTTCTTT
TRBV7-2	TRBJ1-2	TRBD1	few	CASSSRQGVYGYTF	TGTGCCAGCAGCTCCCGACAGGGGGTCTATGGCTACACCTTC
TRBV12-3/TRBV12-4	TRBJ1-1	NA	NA	CASKTGGVMNTEAFF	TGTGCCAGCAAGACAGGAGGTGTTATGAACACTGAAGCTTTCTTT
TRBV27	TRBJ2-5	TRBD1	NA	CASATGIQETQYF	TGTGCCAGCGCGACAGGGATCCAAGAGACCCAGTACTTC
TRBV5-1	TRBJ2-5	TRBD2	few	CASSPGTSGGYQETQYF	TGCGCCAGCAGCCCCGGGACTAGCGGGGGGTACCAAGAGACCCAGTACTTC
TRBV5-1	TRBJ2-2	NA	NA	CASNPGTVNTGELFF	TGCGCCAGTAATCCAGGGACGGTGAACACCGGGGAGCTGTTTTTT
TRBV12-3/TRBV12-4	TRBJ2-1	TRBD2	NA	CASWKSGREQFF	TGTGCCAGCTGGAAGAGCGGGAGAGAGCAGTTCTTC
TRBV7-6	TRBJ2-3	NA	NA	CASSLAHLRDRTDTQYF	TGTGCCAGCAGCTTAGCGCATTTGCGGGACCGGACAGATACGCAGTATTTT
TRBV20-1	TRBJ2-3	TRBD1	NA	CSAPRQGSADTQYF	TGCAGTGCGCCGCGACAGGGAAGCGCAGATACGCAGTATTTT
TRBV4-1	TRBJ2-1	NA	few	CASSSSFETYNEQFF	TGCGCCAGCAGCTCCTCCTTCGAGACCTACAATGAGCAGTTCTTC
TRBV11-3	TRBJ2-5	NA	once	CASSQLPREQYF	TGTGCCAGCAGCCAACTCCCTCGGGAGCAGTACTTC
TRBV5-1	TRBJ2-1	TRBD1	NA	CASSYGTVQLSYNEQFF	TGCGCCAGCAGCTACGGGACAGTTCAACTCTCCTACAATGAGCAGTTCTTC
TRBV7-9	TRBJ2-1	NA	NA	CAGRTEVNEQFF	TGTGCCGGGAGGACGGAGGTGAATGAGCAGTTCTTC
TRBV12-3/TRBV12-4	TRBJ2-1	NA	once	CASSFGQPTYNEQFF	TGTGCCAGCAGTTTCGGACAGCCGACCTACAATGAGCAGTTCTTC
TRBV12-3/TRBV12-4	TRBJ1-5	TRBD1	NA	CASSFDRGQPQHF	TGTGCCAGCAGTTTCGACAGGGGTCAGCCCCAGCATTTT
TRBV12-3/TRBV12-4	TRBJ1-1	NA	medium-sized	CASTVDSLDTEAFF	TGTGCCAGCACCGTGGACAGTCTGGACACTGAAGCTTTCTTT
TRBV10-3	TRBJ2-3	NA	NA	CAISEGLDTRYF	TGTGCCATCAGTGAGGGCCTTGATACGCGGTATTTT
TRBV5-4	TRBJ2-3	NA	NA	CASSLADRFLGEVTDTQYF	TGTGCCAGCAGCTTGGCCGACCGTTTCCTGGGGGAGGTCACAGATACGCAGTATTTT
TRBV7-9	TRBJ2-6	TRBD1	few	CASSPRTGVGANVLTF	TGTGCCAGCAGCCCCAGGACAGGGGTTGGGGCCAACGTCCTGACTTTC
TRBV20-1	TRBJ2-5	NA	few	CSSGGGETQYF	TGCAGTAGTGGGGGTGGAGAGACCCAGTACTTC
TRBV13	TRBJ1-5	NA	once	CASSLGRQASNQPQHF	TGTGCCAGCAGCTTAGGGCGACAGGCCAGCAATCAGCCCCAGCATTTT
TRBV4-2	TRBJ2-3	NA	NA	CASTLVGADTQYF	TGTGCCAGCACCCTTGTGGGGGCAGATACGCAGTATTTT
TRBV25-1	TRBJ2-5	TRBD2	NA	CASSSREDFQETQYF	TGTGCCAGCAGCTCGCGGGAGGACTTCCAAGAGACCCAGTACTTC